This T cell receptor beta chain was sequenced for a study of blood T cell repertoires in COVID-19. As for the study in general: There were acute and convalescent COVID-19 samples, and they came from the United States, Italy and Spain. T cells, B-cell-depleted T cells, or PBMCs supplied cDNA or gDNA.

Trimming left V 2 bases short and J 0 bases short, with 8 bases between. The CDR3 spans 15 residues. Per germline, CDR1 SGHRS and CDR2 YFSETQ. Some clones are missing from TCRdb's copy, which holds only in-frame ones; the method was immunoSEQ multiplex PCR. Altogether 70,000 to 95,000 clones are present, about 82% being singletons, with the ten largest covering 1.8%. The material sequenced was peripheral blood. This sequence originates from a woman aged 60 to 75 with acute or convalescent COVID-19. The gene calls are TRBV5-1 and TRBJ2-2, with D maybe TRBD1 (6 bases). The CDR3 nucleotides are TGCGCCAGCAGCTTAGGGACAACGAACACCGGGGAGCTGTTTTTT. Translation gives CASSLGTTNTGELFF.